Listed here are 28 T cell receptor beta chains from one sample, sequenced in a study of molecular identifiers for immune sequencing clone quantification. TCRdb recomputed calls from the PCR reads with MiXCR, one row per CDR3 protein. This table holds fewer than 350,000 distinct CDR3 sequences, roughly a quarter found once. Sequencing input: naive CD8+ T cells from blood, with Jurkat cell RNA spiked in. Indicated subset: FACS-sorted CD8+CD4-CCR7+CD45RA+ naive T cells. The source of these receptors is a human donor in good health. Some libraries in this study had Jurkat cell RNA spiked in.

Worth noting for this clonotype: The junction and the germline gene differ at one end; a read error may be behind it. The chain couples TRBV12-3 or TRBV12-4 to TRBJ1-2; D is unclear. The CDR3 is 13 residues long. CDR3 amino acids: CASSLRVDYGYIF. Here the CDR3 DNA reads TGTGCCAGCAGTTTGAGGGTTGACTATGGCTACATCTTC.

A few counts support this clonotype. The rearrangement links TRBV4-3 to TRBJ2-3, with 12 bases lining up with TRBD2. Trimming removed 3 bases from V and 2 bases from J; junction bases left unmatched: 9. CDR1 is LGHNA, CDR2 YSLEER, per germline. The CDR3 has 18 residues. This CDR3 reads CASSQALLAGGFTDTQYF. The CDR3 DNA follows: TGCGCCAGCAGCCAGGCATTACTAGCGGGAGGTTTCACAGATACGCAGTATTTT.

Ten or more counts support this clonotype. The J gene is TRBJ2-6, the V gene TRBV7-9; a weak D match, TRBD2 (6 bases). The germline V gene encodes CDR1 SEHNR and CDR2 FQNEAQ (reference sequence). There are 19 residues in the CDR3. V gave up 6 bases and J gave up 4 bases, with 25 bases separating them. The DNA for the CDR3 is TGTGCCAGCAGTTCTCTAGGCGGGACCCCCACGTGGGGGGCCAACGTCCTGACTTTC. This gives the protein CASSSLGGTPTWGANVLTF.

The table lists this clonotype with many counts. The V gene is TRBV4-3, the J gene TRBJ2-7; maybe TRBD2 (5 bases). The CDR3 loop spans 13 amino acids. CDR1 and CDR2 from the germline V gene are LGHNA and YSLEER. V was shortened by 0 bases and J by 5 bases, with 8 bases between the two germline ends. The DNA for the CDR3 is TGCGCCAGCAGCCAAGATCCGGGGAACGAGCAGTACTTC. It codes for CASSQDPGNEQYF.

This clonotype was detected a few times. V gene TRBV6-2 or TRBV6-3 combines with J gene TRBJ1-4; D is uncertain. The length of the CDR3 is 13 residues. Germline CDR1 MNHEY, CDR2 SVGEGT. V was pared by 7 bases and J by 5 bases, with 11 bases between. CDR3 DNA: TGTGCCAGCAAGCGGGTTCGGAATGAAAAACTGTTTTTT. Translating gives CASKRVRNEKLFF.

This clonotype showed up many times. The CDR3 reads CASSPTEAYEQYF. The DNA of the CDR3 is TGCGCCAGCAGCCCGACAGAAGCCTACGAGCAGTACTTC. The J gene is TRBJ2-7, the V gene TRBV5-1; D is possibly TRBD1 (5 bases). Germline lookup yields CDR1 SGHRS and CDR2 YFSETQ. The CDR3 is made up of 13 amino acids. The V gene lost 4 bases and the J gene lost 2 bases, with 10 bases spanning the gap.

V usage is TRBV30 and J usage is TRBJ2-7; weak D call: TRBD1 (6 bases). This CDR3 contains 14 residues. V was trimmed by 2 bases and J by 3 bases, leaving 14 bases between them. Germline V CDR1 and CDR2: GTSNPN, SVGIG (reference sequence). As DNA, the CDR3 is TGTGCCTGGAGTAAAACAGGGTTGGACTACGAGCAGTACTTC. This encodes CAWSKTGLDYEQYF.

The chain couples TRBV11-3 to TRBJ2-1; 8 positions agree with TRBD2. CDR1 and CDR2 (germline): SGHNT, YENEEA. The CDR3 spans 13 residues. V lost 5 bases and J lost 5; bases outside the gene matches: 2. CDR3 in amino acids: CASSPGLDNEQFF. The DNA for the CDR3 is TGTGCCAGCAGCCCGGGACTAGACAATGAGCAGTTCTTC.

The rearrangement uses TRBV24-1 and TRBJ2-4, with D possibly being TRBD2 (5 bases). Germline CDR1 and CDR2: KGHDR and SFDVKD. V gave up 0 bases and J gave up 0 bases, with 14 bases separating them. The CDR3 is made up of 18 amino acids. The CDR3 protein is CATSDLHVRGLAKNIQYF. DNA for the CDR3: TGTGCCACCAGTGATTTGCACGTCCGGGGTCTAGCCAAAAACATTCAGTACTTC.

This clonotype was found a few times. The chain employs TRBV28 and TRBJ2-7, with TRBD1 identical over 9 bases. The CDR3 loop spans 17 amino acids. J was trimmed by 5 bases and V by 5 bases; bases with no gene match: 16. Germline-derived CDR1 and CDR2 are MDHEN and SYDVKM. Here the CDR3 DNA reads TGTGCCAGCAGTCTAAAGCCGGGACAGGGACCGACGGACGAGCAGTACTTC. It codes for CASSLKPGQGPTDEQYF.

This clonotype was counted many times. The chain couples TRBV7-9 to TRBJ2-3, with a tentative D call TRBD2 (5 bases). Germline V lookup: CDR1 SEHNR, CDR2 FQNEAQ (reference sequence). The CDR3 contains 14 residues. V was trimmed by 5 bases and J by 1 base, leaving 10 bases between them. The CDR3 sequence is CASSRDYRTDTQYF. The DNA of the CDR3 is TGTGCCAGCAGCCGCGACTATCGCACAGATACGCAGTATTTT.

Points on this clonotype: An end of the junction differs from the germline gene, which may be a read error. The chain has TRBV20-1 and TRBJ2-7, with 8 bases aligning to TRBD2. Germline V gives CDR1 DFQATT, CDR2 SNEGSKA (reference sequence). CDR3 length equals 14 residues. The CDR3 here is CSATHSGESYEQCF. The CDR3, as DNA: TGCAGTGCCACCCATAGCGGGGAATCCTACGAGCAGTGCTTC.

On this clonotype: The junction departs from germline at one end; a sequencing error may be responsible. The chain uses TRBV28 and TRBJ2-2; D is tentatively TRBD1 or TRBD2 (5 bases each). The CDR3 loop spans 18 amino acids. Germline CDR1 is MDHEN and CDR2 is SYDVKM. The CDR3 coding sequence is TGTGCCAGCAGACCCGCTCGGGACCCCCGATCGAACGCCGGGGAGCTGTTTTTT. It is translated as CASRPARDPRSNAGELFF.

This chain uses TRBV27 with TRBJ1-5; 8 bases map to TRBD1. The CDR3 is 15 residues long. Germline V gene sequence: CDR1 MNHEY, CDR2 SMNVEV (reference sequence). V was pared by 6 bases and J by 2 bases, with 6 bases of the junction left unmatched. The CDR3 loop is CASSHGQGGNQPQHF. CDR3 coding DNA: TGTGCCAGCAGCCACGGACAGGGTGGCAATCAGCCCCAGCATTTT.

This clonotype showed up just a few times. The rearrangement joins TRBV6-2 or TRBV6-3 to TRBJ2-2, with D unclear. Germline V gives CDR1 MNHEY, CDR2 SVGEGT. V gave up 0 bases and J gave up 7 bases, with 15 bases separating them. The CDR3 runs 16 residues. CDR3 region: CASSYSQANSGGELFF. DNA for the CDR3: TGTGCCAGCAGTTACTCCCAGGCAAATTCGGGCGGGGAGCTGTTTTTT.

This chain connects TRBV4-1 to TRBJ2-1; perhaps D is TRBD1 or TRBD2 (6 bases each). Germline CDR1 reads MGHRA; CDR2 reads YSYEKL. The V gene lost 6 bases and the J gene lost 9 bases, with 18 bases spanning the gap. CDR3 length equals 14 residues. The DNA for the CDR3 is TGCGCCAGCAGGCCAAGTAACGGGGGCAGTGAGCAGTTCTTC. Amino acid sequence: CASRPSNGGSEQFF.

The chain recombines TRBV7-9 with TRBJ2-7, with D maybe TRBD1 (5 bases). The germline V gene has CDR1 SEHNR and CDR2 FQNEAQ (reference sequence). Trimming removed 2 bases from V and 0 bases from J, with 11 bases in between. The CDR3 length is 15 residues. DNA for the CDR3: TGTGCCAGCAGCTTACACCAGGGCTACTCCTACGAGCAGTACTTC. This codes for CASSLHQGYSYEQYF.

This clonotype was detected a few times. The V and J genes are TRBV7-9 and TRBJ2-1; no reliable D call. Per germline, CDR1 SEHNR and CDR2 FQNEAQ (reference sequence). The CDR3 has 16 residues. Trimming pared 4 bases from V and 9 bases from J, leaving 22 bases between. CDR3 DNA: TGTGCCAGCAGCTCCCTCGTAGACCCCCGGGCGGCTGAGCAGTTCTTC. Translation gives CASSSLVDPRAAEQFF.

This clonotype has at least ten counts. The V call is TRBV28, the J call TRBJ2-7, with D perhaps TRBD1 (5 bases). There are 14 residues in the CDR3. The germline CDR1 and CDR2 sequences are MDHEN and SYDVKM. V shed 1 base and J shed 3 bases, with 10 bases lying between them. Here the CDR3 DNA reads TGTGCCAGCAGTTTATTTGGGCAGGGCTACGAGCAGTACTTC. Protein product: CASSLFGQGYEQYF.

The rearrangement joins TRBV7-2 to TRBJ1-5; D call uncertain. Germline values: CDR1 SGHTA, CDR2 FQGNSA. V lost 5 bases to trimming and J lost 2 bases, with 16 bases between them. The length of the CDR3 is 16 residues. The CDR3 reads CASSGRLGSGNQPQHF. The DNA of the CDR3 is TGTGCCAGCAGCGGACGACTGGGGTCTGGCAATCAGCCCCAGCATTTT.

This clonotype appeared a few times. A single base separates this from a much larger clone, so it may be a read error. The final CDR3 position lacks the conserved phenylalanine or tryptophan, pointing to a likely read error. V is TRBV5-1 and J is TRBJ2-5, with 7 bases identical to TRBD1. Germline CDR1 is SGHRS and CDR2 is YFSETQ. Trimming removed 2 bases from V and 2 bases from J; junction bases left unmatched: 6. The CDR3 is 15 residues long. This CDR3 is CASSFSGQRQETQYS. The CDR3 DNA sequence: TGCGCCAGCAGCTTTTCGGGACAGAGACAAGAGACCCAGTACTCC.

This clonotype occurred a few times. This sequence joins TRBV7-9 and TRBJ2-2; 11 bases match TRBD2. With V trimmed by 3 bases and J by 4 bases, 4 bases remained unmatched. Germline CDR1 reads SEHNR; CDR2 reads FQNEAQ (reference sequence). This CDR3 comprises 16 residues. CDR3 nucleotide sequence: TGTGCCAGCAGCTTTTCGACTAGCGGGGCCACCGGGGAGCTGTTTTTT. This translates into CASSFSTSGATGELFF.

CDR3 residues: CASSIGPIGTEAFF. In DNA form, the CDR3 reads TGTGCCAGTAGTATAGGACCGATCGGCACTGAAGCTTTCTTT. V gene TRBV19 combines with J gene TRBJ1-1, with D unresolved. The CDR3 has 14 residues. Germline CDR1 and CDR2: LNHDA and SQIVND (reference sequence). The V end lost 1 base, the J end lost 4 bases, and 10 bases lay between the germline ends.

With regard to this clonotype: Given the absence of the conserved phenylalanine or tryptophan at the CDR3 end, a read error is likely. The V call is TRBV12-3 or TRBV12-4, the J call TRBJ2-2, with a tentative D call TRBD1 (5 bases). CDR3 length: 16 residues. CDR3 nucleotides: TGTGCGAGCAGTCCGACAGTGGGCAGTAGTACCGTGGAGCTGTTTGTT. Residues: CASSPTVGSSTVELFV.

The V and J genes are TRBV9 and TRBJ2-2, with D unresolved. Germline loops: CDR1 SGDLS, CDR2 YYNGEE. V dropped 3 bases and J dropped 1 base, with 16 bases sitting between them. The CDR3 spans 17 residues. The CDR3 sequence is CASSDPSREMNTGELFF. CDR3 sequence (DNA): TGTGCCAGCAGCGACCCGTCGCGAGAAATGAACACCGGGGAGCTGTTTTTT.

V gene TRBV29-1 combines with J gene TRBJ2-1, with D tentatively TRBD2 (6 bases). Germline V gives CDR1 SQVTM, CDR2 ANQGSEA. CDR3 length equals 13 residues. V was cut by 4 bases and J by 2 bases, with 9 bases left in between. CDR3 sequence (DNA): TGCAGCGTTGCGGAGGGCCCCTACAATGAGCAGTTCTTC. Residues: CSVAEGPYNEQFF.

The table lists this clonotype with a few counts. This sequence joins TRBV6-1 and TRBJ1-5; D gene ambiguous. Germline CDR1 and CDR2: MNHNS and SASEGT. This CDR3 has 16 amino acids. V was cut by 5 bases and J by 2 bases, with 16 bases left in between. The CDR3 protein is CASSPTSSVGNQPQHF. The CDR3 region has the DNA TGTGCCAGCAGTCCGACCTCCAGCGTCGGCAATCAGCCCCAGCATTTT.

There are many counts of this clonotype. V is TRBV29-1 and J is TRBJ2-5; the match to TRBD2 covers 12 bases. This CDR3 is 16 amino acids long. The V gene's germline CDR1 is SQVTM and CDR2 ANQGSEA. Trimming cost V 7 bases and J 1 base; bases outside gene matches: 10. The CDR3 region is CSAGLAGTTFQETQYF. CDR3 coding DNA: TGCAGCGCAGGACTAGCGGGGACCACCTTCCAAGAGACCCAGTACTTC.